This section outlines one T cell receptor (beta chain) sequence together with its context. In the source study's methods: The authors estimated nucleated cell counts from reference gene primer amplification. Sequencing was performed with immunoSEQ multiplex PCR; in TCRdb, only in-frame clones are kept and a portion is missing. For V, J and clone size, that table is used; D and trimming come from the DNA. The repertoire includes some 90,000 clones, 86% of them detected once, and approximately 19% sits in the top ten. These data come from a study of blood T cell repertoires in COVID-19. Overall study: COVID-19 samples, acute and convalescent, were from the United States, Italy and Spain.

With 5 bases removed from V and 6 bases from J, the gap between germline ends came to 14 bases. This CDR3 spans 14 amino acids. Germline CDR1 is SEHNR and CDR2 is FQNEAQ (reference sequence). This sequence joins TRBV7-9 and TRBJ2-1; perhaps TRBD1 as D (5 bases). The sequence came from a woman aged 80 or over with acute or convalescent COVID-19. Sequenced material: peripheral blood. CDR3 nucleotides: TGTGCCAGCAGCCCTCACAGGTTCCCCAATGAGCAGTTCTTC. It translates to CASSPHRFPNEQFF.